This passage covers 28 T cell receptor beta chains from one sample sequenced in a study of shared clonotypes between healthy human individuals. CD45RO-negative, CCR7-positively selected cells formed the naive CD8 fraction, excluding terminally differentiated effector memory CD45RA+ cells. Sequencing used immunoSEQ multiplex PCR; TCRdb keeps in-frame clones, though not all of them. This table holds roughly 2 million clones, around 96% found once. Sequenced sample: naive CD8+ T cells sorted from blood. The receptors stem from a man aged 18 to 29 in good health.

The chain employs TRBV6-6 and TRBJ2-1; D is undetermined. The germline CDR1 and CDR2 sequences are MNHNY and SVGAGI (reference sequence). The CDR3 contains 13 residues. Trimming took off 0 bases at V and 7 bases at J, with 7 bases between the two ends. CDR3 coding DNA: TGTGCCAGCAGTTACTCAACCCGAAATGAGCAGTTCTTC. The encoded protein is CASSYSTRNEQFF.

This clone was seen only once. This chain joins TRBV28 and TRBJ1-2; TRBD1 aligns across 7 bases. This CDR3 has 14 amino acids. J gave up 8 bases and V 3 bases, and 9 bases lay outside the gene matches. Germline CDR1 and CDR2: MDHEN and SYDVKM. In DNA, the CDR3 is TGTGCCAGCAGTTTTGAGGGGGCGCTTTACGGCTACACCTTC. The encoded protein is CASSFEGALYGYTF.

This clone was observed once. V is TRBV7-9 and J is TRBJ1-1, with D maybe TRBD1 (6 bases). The CDR3 runs 17 residues. Trimming cost V 4 bases and J 3 bases, with 21 bases left between them. The germline V gene encodes CDR1 SEHNR and CDR2 FQNEAQ (reference sequence). Here the CDR3 reads CASSSSPGQSLHTEAFF. CDR3 bases: TGTGCCAGCAGCTCCTCCCCGGGACAAAGTTTGCACACTGAAGCTTTCTTT.

J is TRBJ2-7 and V is TRBV27, with TRBD1 identical over 9 bases. After removal of 2 bases from V and 7 bases from J, the junction contained 9 bases not matched to a gene. Germline V CDR1 and CDR2: MNHEY, SMNVEV (reference sequence). This CDR3 spans 15 amino acids. DNA of the CDR3: TGTGCCAGCAGTTTAGTCGGGACAGGGTCTTGGGAGCAGTACTTC. Translation: CASSLVGTGSWEQYF.

This chain links TRBV6-5 with TRBJ2-7; D gene unclear. Deletions cut 5 bases from V and 1 base from J, with 9 bases between. CDR1 and CDR2 from the germline V gene are MNHEY and SVGAGI. This CDR3 spans 13 amino acids. The CDR3 region is CASSITASYEQYF. The CDR3 DNA follows: TGTGCCAGCAGTATCACAGCGTCCTACGAGCAGTACTTC.

V is TRBV7-9 and J is TRBJ2-1; TRBD2 matches 9 bases. V was pared by 5 bases and J by 8 bases, with 10 bases of the junction left unmatched. The CDR3 consists of 15 residues. Germline CDR1 reads SEHNR; CDR2 reads FQNEAQ (reference sequence). The CDR3: CASSPWASGTDEQFF. The DNA for the CDR3 is TGTGCCAGCAGCCCGTGGGCTAGCGGGACGGATGAGCAGTTCTTC.

This chain links TRBV29-1 with TRBJ2-3; unclear D gene. Germline V lookup: CDR1 SQVTM, CDR2 ANQGSEA. Trimming shortened V by 1 base and J by 2 bases, and 7 bases separated the two germline ends. The CDR3 is 13 amino acids. Here the CDR3 reads CSVEGGSTDTQYF. In nucleotides, the CDR3 is TGCAGCGTTGAAGGGGGATCCACAGATACGCAGTATTTT.

Points on this clone: Its ends do not fully match the called genes, so a read error is possible. The V gene is TRBV4-1, the J gene TRBJ2-7, with D unclear. CDR1 is MGHRA and CDR2 is YSYEKL in the germline V gene. The CDR3 consists of 14 residues. The DNA of the CDR3 is TGCGCCAGCAGCCCCAGACACACGACCTACGAGCAGTATTTC. Translated, it gives CASSPRHTTYEQYF.

This sequence joins TRBV5-6 and TRBJ2-5, with a weak D call TRBD1 (6 bases). CDR1 is SGHDT, CDR2 YYEEEE, per germline. This CDR3 region has 14 residues. The V and J ends lost 0 bases and 2 bases respectively, with 8 bases between them. CDR3 bases: TGTGCCAGCAGCTTGGAAGGACAGCAAGAGACCCAGTACTTC. As protein: CASSLEGQQETQYF.

This chain uses TRBV4-1 with TRBJ2-7; no clear D. Trimming left V 3 bases short and J 0 bases short, with 15 bases between. The germline V gene encodes CDR1 MGHRA and CDR2 YSYEKL. This CDR3 is built from 16 residues. CDR3 amino acids: CASSQAGLDVSYEQYF. The DNA of the CDR3 is TGCGCCAGCAGCCAGGCTGGCCTAGACGTCTCCTACGAGCAGTACTTC.

The chain has TRBV13 and TRBJ2-1; 8 nucleotides agree with TRBD1. V lost 5 bases to trimming and J lost 1 base; unmatched junction nucleotides: 10. Germline assignment: CDR1 PRHDT and CDR2 FYEKMQ (reference sequence). This CDR3 has 17 residues. The CDR3 here is CASSDRGTGGSYNEQFF. Written as DNA, the CDR3 is TGTGCCAGCAGCGATCGTGGAACAGGGGGTTCCTACAATGAGCAGTTCTTC.

V and J are TRBV10-2 and TRBJ2-3; D unclear. The CDR3 is made up of 17 amino acids. With 2 bases removed from V and 2 bases from J, the gap between germline ends came to 17 bases. The germline gives CDR1 WSHSY, CDR2 SAAADI. CDR3 sequence reads: CASSETQLWRLTDTQYF. CDR3 nucleotide sequence: TGCGCCAGCAGTGAGACGCAATTGTGGCGGCTCACAGATACGCAGTATTTT.

The chain combines TRBV4-2 with TRBJ2-1; D might be TRBD1 (6 bases). Trimming took off 0 bases at V and 7 bases at J, with 22 bases between the two ends. This CDR3 has 18 amino acids. The germline V gene encodes CDR1 LGHNA and CDR2 YNFKEQ. The CDR3, as DNA: TGTGCCAGCAGCCAAGAGGGGGTCGAGGCAGGGCAGGGGAATGAGCAGTTCTTC. Its protein is CASSQEGVEAGQGNEQFF.

V is TRBV4-3 and J is TRBJ2-2; TRBD1 might be the D (6 bases). There are 15 residues in the CDR3. V gave up 3 bases and J gave up 7 bases, with 15 bases separating them. Germline values: CDR1 LGHNA, CDR2 YSLEER. This CDR3 reads CASSQPDWGRGELFF. CDR3 nucleotides: TGCGCCAGCAGCCAGCCGGACTGGGGGCGCGGGGAGCTGTTTTTT.

This chain links TRBV6-5 with TRBJ2-5; D perhaps matches TRBD1 (5 bases). The CDR3 loop spans 13 amino acids. Germline V gene data show CDR1 as MNHEY and CDR2 as SVGAGI. V lost 1 base and J 4 bases, leaving 7 bases between the germline ends. The CDR3 DNA is TGTGCCAGCAGTTACTGGCAGGGAGAGACCCAGTACTTC. Encoded protein: CASSYWQGETQYF.

The gene calls are TRBV6-5 and TRBJ1-1; 7 bases are shared with TRBD1. Per the germline V gene, CDR1 is MNHEY and CDR2 is SVGAGI. V shed 6 bases and J 0 bases; nucleotides not matched to a gene: 7. The CDR3 has 15 amino acids. The CDR3 reads CASRPSGQLNTEAFF. DNA of the CDR3: TGTGCCAGCAGACCCTCGGGACAGCTGAACACTGAAGCTTTCTTT.

The gene calls are TRBV6-1 and TRBJ2-7; D might be TRBD1 or TRBD2, each matching 5 bases. Germline V lookup: CDR1 MNHNS, CDR2 SASEGT. V lost 6 bases, J lost 3 bases, and 15 bases lay in between. The CDR3 runs to 14 residues. The CDR3 DNA follows: TGTGCCAGCAGCCCCTGGGACGGGCACTACGAGCAGTACTTC. It translates to CASSPWDGHYEQYF.

The chain has TRBV25-1 and TRBJ2-1; D remains ambiguous. The CDR3 has 13 residues. The germline V and J ends were trimmed by 8 bases and 8 bases, with 16 bases remaining between them. Germline V gene data show CDR1 as MGHDK and CDR2 as SYGVNS. The DNA for the CDR3 is TGTGCCAGCCCCAACGAGCCCCCCCATGAGCAGTTCTTC. Its translation is CASPNEPPHEQFF.

J is TRBJ1-2 and V is TRBV27, with D perhaps TRBD1 (5 bases). The length of the CDR3 is 16 residues. V lost 0 bases and J lost 4, with 15 bases in between. Germline lookup yields CDR1 MNHEY and CDR2 SMNVEV (reference sequence). CDR3 coding DNA: TGTGCCAGCAGTTTATCGTTGGAGGGGTGGGCCTATGGCTACACCTTC. Its protein is CASSLSLEGWAYGYTF.

The chain's CDR3 is CASSFLTPEGNQPQHF. The CDR3 DNA follows: TGTGCCAGCAGTTTCCTCACACCCGAGGGCAATCAGCCCCAGCATTTT. The chain has TRBV27 and TRBJ1-5; D call uncertain. The germline V gene encodes CDR1 MNHEY and CDR2 SMNVEV (reference sequence). Between the trimmed V and J ends, which lost 3 bases and 2 bases, there was a span of 14 bases. This CDR3 has 16 residues.

V gene TRBV5-1 combines with J gene TRBJ2-7; 12 bases fit TRBD1. In germline, CDR1 is SGHRS, CDR2 YFSETQ. V was clipped by 2 bases and J by 4 bases; unmatched bases: 7. This CDR3 spans 16 amino acids. The CDR3 DNA follows: TGCGCCAGCAGCTTTTCACCGGGACAGGGGGCTTACGAGCAGTACTTC. Its translation: CASSFSPGQGAYEQYF.

J is TRBJ2-5 and V is TRBV27; 11 positions match TRBD2. V gave up 5 bases and J gave up 0 bases; unmatched junction bases: 5. The CDR3 extends over 16 amino acids. Germline V CDR1 and CDR2: MNHEY, SMNVEV (reference sequence). The CDR3 coding sequence is TGTGCCAGCAGTCAAATGACTAGCGGGGACCAAGAGACCCAGTACTTC. Translated: CASSQMTSGDQETQYF.

The V and J genes are TRBV28 and TRBJ2-7; D perhaps matches TRBD1 (6 bases). Between the trimmed V and J ends, which lost 2 bases and 2 bases, there was a span of 10 bases. From germline, CDR1 is MDHEN and CDR2 SYDVKM. The CDR3 contains 14 residues. CDR3 DNA sequence: TGTGCCAGCAGTTTAAGGGACAACACCTACGAGCAGTACTTC. As protein: CASSLRDNTYEQYF.

V and J are TRBV7-9 and TRBJ2-7; 8 bases are shared with TRBD1. Germline V CDR1 and CDR2: SEHNR, FQNEAQ (reference sequence). The CDR3 consists of 16 residues. V was clipped by 5 bases and J by 4 bases; unmatched bases: 13. For the CDR3, the DNA is TGTGCCAGCAGCCGTGAGGACAGGGAAAAACCATACGAGCAGTACTTC. This codes for CASSREDREKPYEQYF. The full variable domain, in which reference TRBV7-9 and TRBJ2-7 provide the parts outside the CDR3, is DTGVSQNPRHKITKRGQNVTFRCDPISEHNRLYWYRQTLGQGPEFLTYFQNEAQLEKSRLLSDRFSAERPKGSFSTLEIQRTEQGDSAMYLCASSREDREKPYEQYFGPGTRLTVT.

The chain carries TRBV6-1 and TRBJ2-7, with D uncertain. There are 16 residues in the CDR3. Per the germline V gene, CDR1 is MNHNS and CDR2 is SASEGT. The ends were cut back, 0 bases at V and 4 bases at J, with 16 bases in the middle. This chain's CDR3 is CASSEAWVGVQYEQYF. CDR3 DNA sequence: TGTGCCAGCAGTGAAGCTTGGGTCGGAGTCCAATACGAGCAGTACTTC.

The chain joins TRBV7-9 to TRBJ2-2; D is undetermined. This CDR3 spans 12 amino acids. V lost 2 bases to trimming and J lost 7 bases, with 5 bases between them. The germline gives CDR1 SEHNR, CDR2 FQNEAQ (reference sequence). This CDR3 reads CASSLSVGELFF. In DNA form, the CDR3 reads TGTGCCAGCAGCTTATCGGTCGGGGAGCTGTTTTTT.

V and J are TRBV27 and TRBJ1-1; TRBD1 matches at 9 bases. This CDR3 has 16 residues. Germline V CDR1 and CDR2: MNHEY, SMNVEV (reference sequence). V lost 5 bases to trimming and J lost 0 bases; unmatched junction nucleotides: 7. The CDR3 DNA is TGTGCCAGCAGTCCGGGGACAGGGTTCCTGAACACTGAAGCTTTCTTT. This translates into CASSPGTGFLNTEAFF.

The CDR3 nucleotides are TGTGCCAGCAGTTGGAGGGGGGTATACGAGCAGTACTTC. Translating gives CASSWRGVYEQYF. The chain links TRBV27 to TRBJ2-7; D possibly uses TRBD1 or TRBD2 (6 bases each). V lost 4 bases and J 4 bases, leaving 11 bases between the germline ends. Germline-derived CDR1 and CDR2 are MNHEY and SMNVEV (reference sequence). This CDR3 contains 13 residues.